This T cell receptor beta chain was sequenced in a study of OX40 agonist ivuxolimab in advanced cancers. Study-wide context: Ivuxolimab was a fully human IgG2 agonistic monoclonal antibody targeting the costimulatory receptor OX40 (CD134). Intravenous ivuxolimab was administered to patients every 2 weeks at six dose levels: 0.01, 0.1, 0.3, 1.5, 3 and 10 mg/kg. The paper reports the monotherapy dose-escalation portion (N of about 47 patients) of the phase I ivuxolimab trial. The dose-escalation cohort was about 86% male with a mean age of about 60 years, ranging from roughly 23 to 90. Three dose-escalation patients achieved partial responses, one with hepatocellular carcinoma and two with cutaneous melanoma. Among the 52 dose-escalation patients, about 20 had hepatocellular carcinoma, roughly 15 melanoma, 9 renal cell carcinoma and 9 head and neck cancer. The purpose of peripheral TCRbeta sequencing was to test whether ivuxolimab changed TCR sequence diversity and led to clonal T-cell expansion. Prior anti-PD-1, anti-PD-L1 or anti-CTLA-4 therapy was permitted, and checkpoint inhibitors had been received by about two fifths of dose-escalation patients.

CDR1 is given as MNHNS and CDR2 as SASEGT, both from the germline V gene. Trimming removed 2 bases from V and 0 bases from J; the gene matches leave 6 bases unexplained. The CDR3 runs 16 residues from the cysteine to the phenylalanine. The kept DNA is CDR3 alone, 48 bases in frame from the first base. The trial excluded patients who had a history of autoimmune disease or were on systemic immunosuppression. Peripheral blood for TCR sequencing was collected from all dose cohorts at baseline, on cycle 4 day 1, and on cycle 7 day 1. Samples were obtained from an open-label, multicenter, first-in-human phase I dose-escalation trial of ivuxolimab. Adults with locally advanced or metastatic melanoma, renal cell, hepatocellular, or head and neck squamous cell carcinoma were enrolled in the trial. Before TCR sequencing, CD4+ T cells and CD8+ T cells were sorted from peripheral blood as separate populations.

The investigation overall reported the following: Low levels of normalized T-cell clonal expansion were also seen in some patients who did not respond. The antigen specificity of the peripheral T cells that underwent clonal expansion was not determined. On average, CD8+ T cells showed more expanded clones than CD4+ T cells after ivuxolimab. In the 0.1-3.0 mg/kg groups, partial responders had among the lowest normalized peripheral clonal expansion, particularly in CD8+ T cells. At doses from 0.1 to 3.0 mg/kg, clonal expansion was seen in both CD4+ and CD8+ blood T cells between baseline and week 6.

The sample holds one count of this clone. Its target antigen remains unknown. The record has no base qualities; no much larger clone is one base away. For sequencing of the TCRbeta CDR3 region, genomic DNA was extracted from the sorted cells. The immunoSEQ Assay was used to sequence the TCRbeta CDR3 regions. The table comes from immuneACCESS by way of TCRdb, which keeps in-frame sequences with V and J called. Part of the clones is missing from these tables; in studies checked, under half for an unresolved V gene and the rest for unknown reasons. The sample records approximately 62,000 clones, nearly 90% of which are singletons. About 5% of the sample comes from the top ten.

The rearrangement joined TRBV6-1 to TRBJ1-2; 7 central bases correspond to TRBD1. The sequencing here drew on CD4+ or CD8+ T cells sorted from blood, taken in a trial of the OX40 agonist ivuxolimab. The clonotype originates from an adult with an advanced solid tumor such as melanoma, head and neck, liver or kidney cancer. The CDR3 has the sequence CASSERQGRTNYGYTF. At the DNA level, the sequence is TGTGCCAGCAGTGAAAGACAGGGCCGGACTAACTATGGCTACACCTTC.